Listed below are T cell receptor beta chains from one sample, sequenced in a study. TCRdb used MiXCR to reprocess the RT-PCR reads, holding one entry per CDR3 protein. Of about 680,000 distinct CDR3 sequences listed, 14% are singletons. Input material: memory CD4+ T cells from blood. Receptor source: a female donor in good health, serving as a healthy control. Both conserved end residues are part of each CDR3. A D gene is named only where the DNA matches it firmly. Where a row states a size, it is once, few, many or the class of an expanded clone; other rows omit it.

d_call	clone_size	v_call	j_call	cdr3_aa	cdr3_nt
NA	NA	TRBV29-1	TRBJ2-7	CSVDSGGGYEQYF	TGCAGCGTTGATTCCGGGGGCGGGTACGAGCAGTACTTC
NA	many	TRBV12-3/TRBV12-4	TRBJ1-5	CASSSSDQPQHF	TGTGCCAGCAGTTCCTCGGATCAGCCCCAGCATTTT
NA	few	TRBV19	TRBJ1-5	CASSIGQTGQLNQPQHF	TGTGCCAGTAGTATAGGACAGACCGGCCAACTCAATCAGCCCCAGCATTTT
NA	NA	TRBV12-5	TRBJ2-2	CASGLGQGSGGELFF	TGTGCTAGTGGTTTGGGGCAGGGGTCGGGCGGGGAGCTGTTTTTT
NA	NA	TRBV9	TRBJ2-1	CASSVTPSNEQFF	TGTGCCAGCAGCGTCACCCCGTCCAATGAGCAGTTCTTC
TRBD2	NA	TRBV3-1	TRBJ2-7	CASSAGTAGGISYEQYF	TGTGCCAGCAGTGCCGGTACGGCGGGAGGGATCTCCTACGAGCAGTACTTC
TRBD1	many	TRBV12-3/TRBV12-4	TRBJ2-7	CASRWGTGGNEQYF	TGTGCCAGCAGATGGGGGACAGGGGGCAACGAGCAGTACTTC
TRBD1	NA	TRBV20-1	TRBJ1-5	CSAVGTGSQPQHF	TGCAGTGCGGTTGGGACAGGGTCCCAGCCCCAGCATTTT
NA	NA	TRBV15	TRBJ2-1	CATSPQGYEQFF	TGTGCCACCAGCCCCCAGGGGTATGAGCAGTTCTTC
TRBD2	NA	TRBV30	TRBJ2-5	CAWSYKGLAGGTQYF	TGTGCCTGGAGTTATAAGGGACTAGCGGGAGGGACCCAGTACTTC
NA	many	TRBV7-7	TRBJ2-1	CASSRRLEGSNEQFF	TGTGCCAGCAGCCGCCGGTTGGAGGGGAGCAATGAGCAGTTCTTC
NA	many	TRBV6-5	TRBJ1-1	CASSRGYTEAFF	TGTGCCAGCAGTAGGGGATACACTGAAGCTTTCTTT
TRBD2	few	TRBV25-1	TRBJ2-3	CASSEWALAGKGSTDTQYF	TGTGCCAGCAGTGAATGGGCACTAGCGGGAAAGGGTAGCACAGATACGCAGTATTTT
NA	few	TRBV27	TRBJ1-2	CASSTTRGVYGYTF	TGTGCCAGCAGTACCACTAGAGGAGTCTATGGCTACACCTTC
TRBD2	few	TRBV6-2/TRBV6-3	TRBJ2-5	CASSSGTSATSTQETQYF	TGTGCCAGCAGCTCCGGGACTAGCGCAACCTCTACTCAAGAGACCCAGTACTTC
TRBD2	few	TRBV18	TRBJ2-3	CASTGQGGTSGTQYF	TGTGCCAGCACTGGACAGGGCGGGACTAGCGGTACGCAGTATTTT
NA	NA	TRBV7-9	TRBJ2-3	CASSPRLGGGTDTQYF	TGTGCCAGCAGCCCAAGACTAGGAGGGGGCACAGATACGCAGTATTTT
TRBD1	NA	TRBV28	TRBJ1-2	CASSSGTGINYGYTF	TGTGCCAGCAGTTCCGGGACAGGGATAAACTATGGCTACACCTTC
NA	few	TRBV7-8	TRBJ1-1	CASSLVVPPRLEAFF	TGTGCCAGCAGCTTAGTAGTCCCCCCCCGGCTTGAAGCTTTCTTT
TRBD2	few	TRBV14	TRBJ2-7	CASSRTGLASYEQYF	TGTGCCAGCAGCCGAACGGGACTAGCTTCCTACGAGCAGTACTTC
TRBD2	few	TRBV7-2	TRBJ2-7	CASSLAAGASYEQYF	TGTGCCAGCAGCTTAGCGGCGGGAGCCTCCTACGAGCAGTACTTC
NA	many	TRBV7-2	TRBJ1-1	CASSLLLQGAEAFF	TGTGCCAGCAGCCTCCTACTTCAAGGGGCTGAAGCTTTCTTT
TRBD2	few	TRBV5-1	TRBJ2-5	CASSSMISGRETQYF	TGCGCCAGCAGCTCGATGATCAGCGGGAGGGAGACCCAGTACTTC
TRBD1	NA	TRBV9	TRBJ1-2	CASSHGQDNYGYTF	TGTGCCAGCAGCCATGGACAGGACAACTATGGCTACACCTTC
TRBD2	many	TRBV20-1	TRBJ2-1	CSHWTSGAYNEQFF	TGCAGTCATTGGACTAGCGGTGCCTACAATGAGCAGTTCTTC
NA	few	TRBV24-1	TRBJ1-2	CATSDEGDLGYTF	TGTGCCACCAGTGACGAGGGAGATCTTGGCTACACCTTC
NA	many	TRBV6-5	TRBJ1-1	CASSHRHTEAFF	TGTGCCAGCAGTCATCGACACACTGAAGCTTTCTTT
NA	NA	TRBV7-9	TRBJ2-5	CASSPGGSRAVGTQYF	TGTGCCAGCAGCCCTGGAGGGAGCAGGGCAGTAGGGACCCAGTACTTC
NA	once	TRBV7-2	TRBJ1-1	CASSQVVGGTEAFF	TGTGCCAGCAGCCAAGTTGTCGGGGGCACTGAAGCTTTCTTT
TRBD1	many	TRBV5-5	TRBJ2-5	CASSSGQGVGGTQYF	TGTGCCAGCAGCTCGGGACAGGGGGTGGGTGGAACCCAGTACTTC
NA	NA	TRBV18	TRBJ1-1	CASSPPSSTEAFF	TGTGCCAGCTCACCACCGTCGAGCACTGAAGCTTTCTTT
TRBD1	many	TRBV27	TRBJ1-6	CASSLLGGQGASSPLHF	TGTGCCAGCAGTTTATTAGGGGGACAGGGAGCAAGTTCACCCCTCCACTTT
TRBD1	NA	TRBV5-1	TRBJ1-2	CASSLETTGGGYTF	TGCGCCAGCAGTTTGGAGACGACAGGGGGTGGCTACACCTTC
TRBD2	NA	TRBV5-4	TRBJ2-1	CASSLTGGPGYNEQFF	TGTGCCAGCAGCTTGACGGGAGGGCCTGGGTACAATGAGCAGTTCTTC
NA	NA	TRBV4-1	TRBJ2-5	CASSLTGVQVPSETQYF	TGCGCCAGCAGCCTGACAGGAGTACAGGTACCCTCGGAGACCCAGTACTTC
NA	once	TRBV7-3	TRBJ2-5	CASRRGPSETQYF	TGTGCCAGCAGGCGGGGGCCTTCAGAGACCCAGTACTTC
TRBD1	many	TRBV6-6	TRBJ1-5	CASRLRQGGQPQHF	TGTGCCAGCAGGCTCCGACAGGGTGGCCAGCCCCAGCATTTT
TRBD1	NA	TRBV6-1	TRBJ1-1	CASRGPGQSMNTEAFF	TGTGCCAGCAGGGGACCGGGACAGAGCATGAACACTGAAGCTTTCTTT
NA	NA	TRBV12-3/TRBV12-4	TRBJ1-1	CASSLGAGPAFF	TGTGCCAGCAGTTTAGGAGCAGGTCCTGCTTTCTTT
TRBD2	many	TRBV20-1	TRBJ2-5	CSAPGLAEETQYF	TGCAGTGCTCCGGGACTAGCGGAAGAGACCCAGTACTTC
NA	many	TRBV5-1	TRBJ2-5	CASSFDQETQYF	TGTGCCAGCAGCTTCGACCAAGAGACCCAGTACTTC
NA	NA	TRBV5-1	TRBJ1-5	CASSPEDGSNQPQHF	TGCGCCAGCAGCCCAGAGGACGGTAGCAATCAGCCCCAGCATTTT
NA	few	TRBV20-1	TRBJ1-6	CSAKREGPNSPLHF	TGCAGTGCTAAAAGGGAGGGGCCTAATTCACCCCTCCACTTT
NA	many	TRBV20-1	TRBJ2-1	CSASQLVGLAATPFF	TGCAGTGCTAGCCAGCTGGTAGGGCTGGCTGCCACTCCGTTCTTC
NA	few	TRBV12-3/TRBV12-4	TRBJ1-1	CASSLVSGDTEAFF	TGTGCCAGCAGTTTAGTGAGTGGGGACACTGAAGCTTTCTTT
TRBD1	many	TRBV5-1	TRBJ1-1	CASSIQGANTEAFF	TGCGCCAGCAGCATCCAGGGGGCGAACACTGAAGCTTTCTTT